The 25 T cell receptor beta chains presented below share a single source sample, sequenced in a study of a mutant IDH1 vaccine in newly diagnosed glioma. Clones were sequenced by immunoSEQ multiplex PCR, and TCRdb holds only the in-frame ones, with some missing. The sample shows around 50,000 clones, roughly 90% of them seen only once. The time point: baseline, week 1 (first vaccination visit). Treatment indicated: pre-vaccination baseline after standard-of-care therapy. Specimen: PBMCs, collected from a glioma patient treated with radiotherapy, temozolomide or both. The receptors originated from a man in his forties or fifties with glioma.

The V and J genes are TRBV2 and TRBJ2-5; 8 nucleotides agree with TRBD2. CDR1 is SNHLY and CDR2 is FYNNEI in the germline V gene. The CDR3 contains 15 residues. V shed 1 base and J 2 bases; nucleotides not matched to a gene: 3. The CDR3 region is CASSEGASGQETQYF. DNA for the CDR3: TGTGCCAGCAGTGAAGGCGCTAGCGGGCAAGAGACCCAGTACTTC.

This chain uses TRBV2 with TRBJ2-1; 8 bases align to TRBD2. Germline V gene data show CDR1 as SNHLY and CDR2 as FYNNEI. This CDR3 has 14 residues. With 10 bases clipped from V and 5 bases from J, the junction kept 10 bases outside the gene matches. The CDR3: CAKQNSGSHNEQFF. DNA of the CDR3: TGTGCCAAGCAGAACAGCGGGAGCCACAATGAGCAGTTCTTC. The variable domain in full, with the rest retrieved from reference TRBV2 and TRBJ2-1, is EPEVTQTPSHQVTQMGQEVILRCVPISNHLYFYWYRQILGQKVEFLVSFYNNEISEKSEIFDDQFSVERPDGSNFTLKIRSTKLEDSAMYFCAKQNSGSHNEQFFGPGTRLTVL.

This chain links TRBV7-9 with TRBJ1-5; weak D call: TRBD1 (5 bases). V lost 1 base to trimming and J lost 6 bases, with 16 bases between them. Germline V gene lookup returns CDR1 SEHNR and CDR2 FQNEAQ (reference sequence). This CDR3 is 16 amino acids long. As DNA, the CDR3 is TGTGCCAGCAGCTTAGAGTTAGGCAGGGTAGGTCAGCCCCAGCATTTT. Its protein product is CASSLELGRVGQPQHF.

To note about this clone: One end of the junction fails to match germline, which may point to a read error. V usage is TRBV28 and J usage is TRBJ2-5, with TRBD2 matching 10 bases. This CDR3 has 16 residues. Germline CDR1 MDHEN, CDR2 SYDVKM. CDR3 residues: CASSLWTSGRQETQYF. The CDR3 DNA follows: TGTGCCAGCAGTCTATGGACTAGCGGTCGTCAAGAGACCCAGTACTTC. The full variable domain, in which reference TRBV28 and TRBJ2-5 provide the parts outside the CDR3, is DVKVTQSSRYLVKRTGEKVFLECVQDMDHENMFWYRQDPGLGLRLIYFSYDVKMKEKGDIPEGYSVSREKKERFSLILESASTNQTSMYLCASSLWTSGRQETQYFGPGTRLLVL.

The V call is TRBV19, the J call TRBJ2-7; 9 bases line up with TRBD2. The CDR3 spans 15 residues. CDR1 is LNHDA, CDR2 SQIVND, per germline (reference sequence). V gave up 2 bases and J gave up 3 bases; unmatched junction bases: 5. As DNA, the CDR3 is TGTGCCAGTAGTATAAAGGCGGGAGGGGTCTACGAGCAGTACTTC. It yields the protein CASSIKAGGVYEQYF. The whole variable domain, filled in from reference TRBV19 and TRBJ2-7, reads DGGITQSPKYLFRKEGQNVTLSCEQNLNHDAMYWYRQDPGQGLRLIYYSQIVNDFQKGDIAEGYSVSREKKESFPLTVTSAQKNPTAFYLCASSIKAGGVYEQYFGPGTRLTVT.

The rearrangement uses TRBV14 and TRBJ1-2; D is uncertain. Germline lookup yields CDR1 SGHDN and CDR2 FVKESK. The length of the CDR3 is 14 residues. Between the trimmed V and J ends, which lost 1 base and 7 bases, there was a span of 13 bases. This chain's CDR3 is CASSQAGSYSGYTF. CDR3 coding DNA: TGTGCCAGCAGCCAAGCTGGGTCGTATAGTGGCTACACCTTC.

This clone came up once. The chain uses TRBV19 and TRBJ2-2; possibly TRBD2 for D (5 bases). Germline V lookup: CDR1 LNHDA, CDR2 SQIVND (reference sequence). The CDR3 covers 13 residues. V was trimmed by 10 bases and J by 3 bases, leaving 12 bases between them. CDR3 DNA sequence: TGTGCCACCGGGGAGCGATACACCGGGGAGCTGTTTTTT. Translated: CATGERYTGELFF.

The V call is TRBV7-9, the J call TRBJ2-3, with D unresolved. V was clipped by 4 bases and J by 4 bases, with 3 bases between them. The CDR3 sequence is 11 residues long. CDR1 and CDR2 (germline): SEHNR, FQNEAQ (reference sequence). The CDR3 region is CASSSPDTQYF. In DNA, the CDR3 is TGTGCCAGCAGCTCCCCAGATACGCAGTATTTT. Based on the CDR3 plus reference TRBV7-9 and TRBJ2-3, the full variable domain is DTGVSQNPRHKITKRGQNVTFRCDPISEHNRLYWYRQTLGQGPEFLTYFQNEAQLEKSRLLSDRFSAERPKGSFSTLEIQRTEQGDSAMYLCASSSPDTQYFGPGTRLTVL.

The rearrangement joins TRBV2 to TRBJ1-3; D unclear. V lost 6 bases and J 2 bases, leaving 14 bases between the germline ends. The CDR3 has 15 amino acids. Germline-derived CDR1 and CDR2 are SNHLY and FYNNEI. CDR3 sequence reads: CASSGIEVPGNTIYF. CDR3 coding DNA: TGTGCCAGCAGCGGGATCGAGGTGCCTGGAAACACCATATATTTT.

Details on this clone: Other DNA sequences within the sample encode an identical CDR3. The chain recombines TRBV27 with TRBJ1-1, with D possibly matching TRBD1 (6 bases). Trimming shortened V by 3 bases and J by 1 base, and 9 bases separated the two germline ends. There are 14 residues in the CDR3. CDR1 and CDR2 (germline): MNHEY, SMNVEV (reference sequence). As DNA, the CDR3 is TGTGCCAGCAGTTTGGGACAAGAGAACACTGAAGCTTTCTTT. It codes for CASSLGQENTEAFF.

This clone was detected once. The V call is TRBV2, the J call TRBJ2-7; 7 bases line up with TRBD1. The CDR3 length is 14 residues. With V trimmed by 5 bases and J by 7 bases, 11 bases remained unmatched. Germline V gene lookup returns CDR1 SNHLY and CDR2 FYNNEI. The CDR3 here is CASSRDSPRYEQYF. In DNA form, the CDR3 reads TGTGCCAGCAGTCGGGACAGTCCCCGCTATGAGCAGTACTTC.

This clone has more than one count but fewer than ten. The chain joins TRBV5-1 to TRBJ1-2; 8 positions agree with TRBD1. With 4 bases clipped from V and 7 bases from J, the junction kept 9 bases outside the gene matches. In germline, CDR1 is SGHRS, CDR2 YFSETQ. The CDR3 sequence is 14 residues long. CDR3 loop: CASSEQQGEGGYTF. The CDR3 nucleotides are TGCGCCAGCAGCGAACAACAGGGGGAGGGTGGCTACACCTTC.

This chain links TRBV7-2 with TRBJ2-7; D is unresolved. The CDR3 covers 14 residues. Per germline, CDR1 SGHTA and CDR2 FQGNSA. V lost 4 bases to trimming and J lost 3 bases, with 13 bases between them. CDR3 nucleotide sequence: TGTGCCAGCAGCTGGGCCGTGGGCAACTACGAGCAGTACTTC. This sequence encodes CASSWAVGNYEQYF.

V gene TRBV7-2 combines with J gene TRBJ1-5; 12 bases map to TRBD1. Trimming removed 2 bases from V and 1 base from J; junction bases left unmatched: 6. Looked up from germline, CDR1 is SGHTA and CDR2 is FQGNSA. The CDR3 loop spans 18 amino acids. Here the CDR3 DNA reads TGTGCCAGCAGCTTATACGGGGACAGGGGGCGAAGCAATCAGCCCCAGCATTTT. Its translation: CASSLYGDRGRSNQPQHF.

CDR3 coding DNA: TGTGCCAGTAGTATAGTCTCCGGTAACAATGAGCAGTTCTTC. Its translation is CASSIVSGNNEQFF. The rearrangement joins TRBV19 to TRBJ2-1; D is uncertain. V was trimmed by 1 base and J by 5 bases, leaving 9 bases between them. The CDR3 totals 14 residues. The germline V gene encodes CDR1 LNHDA and CDR2 SQIVND (reference sequence). Full variable domain (outside the CDR3, taken from reference TRBV19 and TRBJ2-1): DGGITQSPKYLFRKEGQNVTLSCEQNLNHDAMYWYRQDPGQGLRLIYYSQIVNDFQKGDIAEGYSVSREKKESFPLTVTSAQKNPTAFYLCASSIVSGNNEQFFGPGTRLTVL.

This clone appeared a single time. V and J are TRBV7-9 and TRBJ2-7, with D possibly matching TRBD2 (5 bases). V was pared by 0 bases and J by 5 bases, with 8 bases between. Germline CDR1 and CDR2: SEHNR and FQNEAQ (reference sequence). The CDR3 runs to 13 residues. CDR3 bases: TGTGCCAGCAGCTTAGCCCCGCGGGACGAGCAGTACTTC. Translating it yields CASSLAPRDEQYF.

The genes are TRBV28 and TRBJ2-1; maybe TRBD2 (6 bases). CDR1 MDHEN and CDR2 SYDVKM come from the germline V gene. There are 12 residues in the CDR3. With 4 bases removed from V and 7 bases from J, the gap between germline ends came to 8 bases. The CDR3 reads CASSSGLNEQFF. Written as DNA, the CDR3 is TGTGCCAGCAGTTCTGGACTAAATGAGCAGTTCTTC. Complete variable domain (other parts from reference TRBV28 and TRBJ2-1): DVKVTQSSRYLVKRTGEKVFLECVQDMDHENMFWYRQDPGLGLRLIYFSYDVKMKEKGDIPEGYSVSREKKERFSLILESASTNQTSMYLCASSSGLNEQFFGPGTRLTVL.

CDR3 DNA: TGTGCCAGCAGCCTAAGCGGGACCCCGGCCGAGCAGTACTTC. Translated: CASSLSGTPAEQYF. The chain combines TRBV4-2 with TRBJ2-7; 7 bases match TRBD2. The V gene end was trimmed by 4 bases and the J gene end by 6 bases; junction bases not matched to a gene: 9. This CDR3 comprises 14 residues. Germline V CDR1 and CDR2: LGHNA, YNFKEQ.

This chain links TRBV5-1 with TRBJ2-1, with TRBD2 matching 14 bases. The CDR3 has 15 residues. V shed 4 bases, J shed 6 bases, and the junction held 3 bases outside the gene matches. Germline V gives CDR1 SGHRS, CDR2 YFSETQ. The CDR3 spells CASSVGLAGANEQFF. CDR3 nucleotides: TGCGCCAGCAGCGTGGGACTAGCGGGAGCCAATGAGCAGTTCTTC. The full variable domain, with the rest looked up from reference TRBV5-1 and TRBJ2-1, is KAGVTQTPRYLIKTRGQQVTLSCSPISGHRSVSWYQQTPGQGLQFLFEYFSETQRNKGNFPGRFSGRQFSNSRSEMNVSTLELGDSALYLCASSVGLAGANEQFFGPGTRLTVL.

There are a few counts of this clone. This rearrangement joins TRBV6-4 to TRBJ1-5, with D perhaps TRBD1 (6 bases). Per the germline V gene, CDR1 is MRHNA and CDR2 is SNTAGT. V lost 8 bases and J 6 bases, leaving 14 bases between the germline ends. The CDR3 totals 13 residues. CDR3 residues: CASWGGAAQPQHF. CDR3 coding DNA: TGTGCCAGCTGGGGGGGGGCCGCTCAGCCCCAGCATTTT.

This rearrangement joins TRBV20-1 to TRBJ2-5; D gene ambiguous. V gave up 6 bases and J gave up 2 bases, with 7 bases separating them. Per germline, CDR1 DFQATT and CDR2 SNEGSKA (reference sequence). The length of the CDR3 is 11 residues. This chain's CDR3 is CSASRQETQYF. For the CDR3, the DNA is TGCAGTGCGTCACGGCAAGAGACCCAGTACTTC.

This clone was observed a few times. The chain has TRBV7-9 and TRBJ2-7, with 11 bases identical to TRBD2. Germline CDR1 reads SEHNR; CDR2 reads FQNEAQ (reference sequence). CDR3 length equals 16 residues. V trimming: 5 bases; J trimming: 2 bases; junction bases outside the gene matches: 8. The CDR3 is CASSRDIAGGTYEQYF. The CDR3 DNA is TGTGCCAGCAGCCGAGACATAGCGGGAGGGACCTACGAGCAGTACTTC.

This chain uses TRBV29-1 with TRBJ1-2; possible D gene TRBD1, 6 bases. The CDR3 contains 11 residues. Per the germline V gene, CDR1 is SQVTM and CDR2 is ANQGSEA. Trimming stripped 8 bases from V and 6 bases from J, with 13 bases between. CDR3 nucleotide sequence: TGCAGCTCCCAGAGGACAGATGGCTACACCTTC. Translated: CSSQRTDGYTF.

The V call is TRBV5-6, the J call TRBJ2-5, with D perhaps matching TRBD1 or TRBD2 (6 bases each). The CDR3 extends over 14 amino acids. V shed 2 bases and J shed 5 bases, with 13 bases lying between them. In germline, CDR1 is SGHDT, CDR2 YYEEEE. In nucleotides, the CDR3 is TGTGCCAGCAGCTTAAGGGGGGCTGGTGAGACCCAGTACTTC. Translation gives CASSLRGAGETQYF.

The rearrangement links TRBV7-9 to TRBJ1-5; D remains ambiguous. V lost 5 bases and J lost 4, with 18 bases in between. The CDR3 totals 16 residues. Germline CDR1 reads SEHNR; CDR2 reads FQNEAQ (reference sequence). The CDR3 sequence: CASSHPAAAENQPQHF. In nucleotides, the CDR3 is TGTGCCAGCAGCCATCCGGCGGCAGCCGAAAATCAGCCCCAGCATTTT.